This T cell receptor beta chain was observed in a study of radiotherapy plus CTLA-4 blockade in lung cancer. CDR3 size: 14 residues. Germline V gene sequence: CDR1 MNHNS, CDR2 SASEGT. Between the trimmed V and J ends, which lost 1 base and 7 bases, there was a span of 11 bases. Generated by immunoSEQ multiplex PCR, the TCRdb table keeps only in-frame clones and is missing some. The sample consists of 95,000 to 150,000 clones, about nine tenths of them appearing once. This TCR was sampled from a human donor with non-small cell lung cancer that progressed on radiotherapy plus ipilimumab. The source material was peripheral blood, sampled from a patient treated with radiotherapy plus ipilimumab. The V gene is TRBV6-1, the J gene TRBJ1-5; D may be TRBD1 (5 bases). The CDR3 spells CASSEGRGDQPQHF. The CDR3 coding sequence is TGTGCCAGCAGTGAAGGGAGAGGGGACCAGCCCCAGCATTTT.